This TCR beta chain was retrieved from a study of blood T cell repertoires in COVID-19. The table lists this clone with a count of one. This CDR3 contains 15 residues. V dropped 2 bases and J dropped 4 bases, with 14 bases sitting between them. Germline values: CDR1 MNHEY, CDR2 SVGAGI. Produced via immunoSEQ multiplex PCR; TCRdb's table is partial and in-frame only. There are about 140,000 clones in the sample; 80% occur only once, and 3.5% lies in the top ten. The chain couples TRBV6-5 to TRBJ2-5; D may be TRBD1 (5 bases). This clonotype was obtained from a man aged 65 to 85 who had recovered from COVID-19. What was sequenced was peripheral blood. CDR3 loop: CASSYRQSLSETQYF. CDR3 nucleotide sequence: TGTGCCAGCAGTTACCGACAGTCCTTGTCAGAGACCCAGTACTTC.